One sample yielded the 8 T cell receptor beta chains listed below, sequenced in a study of cytomegalovirus exposure and HLA in healthy donors. The PCR made use of 60 Vbeta and 13 Jbeta primers. Only in-frame clones appear in the TCRdb table, and some are missing; sequencing was by immunoSEQ multiplex PCR. This sample carries over 65,000 clones, around four fifths of them seen once, and the ten largest clones take 9.7%. Specimen: PBMCs. The receptors come from a man aged 40-49 years in good health and CMV-seronegative.

The chain uses TRBV7-2 and TRBJ2-1; perhaps TRBD1 as D (7 bases). V gave up 5 bases and J gave up 8 bases, with 10 bases separating them. This CDR3 has 12 residues. CDR1 and CDR2 (germline): SGHTA, FQGNSA. The CDR3 loop reads CASSPGGHEQFF. For the CDR3, the DNA is TGTGCCAGCAGCCCAGGGGGGCATGAGCAGTTCTTC. Looking up the rest from reference TRBV7-2 and TRBJ2-1 gives the full variable domain: GAGVSQSPSNKVTEKGKDVELRCDPISGHTALYWYRQSLGQGLEFLIYFQGNSAPDKSGLPSDRFSAERTGGSVSTLTIQRTQQEDSAVYLCASSPGGHEQFFGPGTRLTVL.

CDR3 residues: CASSNRGGSPLHF. CDR3 bases: TGTGCCAGCAGCAACAGGGGGGGATCACCCCTCCACTTT. The rearrangement joins TRBV6-5 to TRBJ1-6, with 8 bases identical to TRBD1. J lost 10 bases, V lost 6 bases, and 5 bases had no gene match. The CDR3 sequence is 13 residues long. Germline V CDR1 and CDR2: MNHEY, SVGAGI.

This clone occurred a few times. This chain uses TRBV2 with TRBJ2-3; D unresolved. The CDR3 has 13 residues. V was cut by 6 bases and J by 4 bases, with 11 bases left in between. The V gene's germline CDR1 is SNHLY and CDR2 FYNNEI. The CDR3 here is CASSKSAADTQYF. For the CDR3, the DNA is TGTGCCAGCAGCAAAAGCGCCGCAGATACGCAGTATTTT.

Turning to this clone: The identical CDR3 is also encoded by other nucleotide sequences in the sample. The J gene is TRBJ1-1, the V gene TRBV2, with D unclear. The length of the CDR3 is 15 residues. The V end was cut by 2 bases, the J end by 3 bases, with 13 bases between. The germline V gene encodes CDR1 SNHLY and CDR2 FYNNEI. The CDR3 here is CASSETGGLYTEAFF. As DNA, the CDR3 is TGTGCCAGCAGTGAAACGGGAGGGCTGTACACTGAAGCTTTCTTT.

Comments on this clone: Relative to the germline gene, one junction end is altered; a read error may explain this. The chain carries TRBV28 and TRBJ2-2; D not certain. This CDR3 is built from 13 residues. Germline values: CDR1 MDHEN, CDR2 SYDVKM. CDR3 nucleotide sequence: TGTGCCTGCAGTTTACGCCCGGCCGGGGAGCTGTTTTTT. Amino acids: CACSLRPAGELFF.

J is TRBJ2-7 and V is TRBV18; D may be TRBD2 (6 bases). Trimming cost V 0 bases and J 11 bases, with 14 bases left between them. The CDR3 consists of 13 residues. Germline CDR1 is KGHSH and CDR2 is LQKENI. CDR3 amino acids: CASSPPTRGGEYF. CDR3 in DNA: TGTGCCAGCTCACCACCGACTCGGGGCGGGGAGTACTTC.

This chain links TRBV29-1 with TRBJ1-2, with a weak D call TRBD1 (6 bases). V lost 0 bases, J lost 8 bases, and 10 bases lay in between. The CDR3 is 12 residues long. Germline V gene lookup returns CDR1 SQVTM and CDR2 ANQGSEA. In nucleotides, the CDR3 is TGCAGCGTTGAAGAGGGGGCGCGAGGCTACACCTTC. Translated: CSVEEGARGYTF. The entire variable domain, with the rest obtained from reference TRBV29-1 and TRBJ1-2, is as follows: SAVISQKPSRDICQRGTSLTIQCQVDSQVTMMFWYRQQPGQSLTLIATANQGSEATYESGFVIDKFPISRPNLTFSTLTVSNMSPEDSSIYLCSVEEGARGYTFGSGTRLTVV.

The genes are TRBV28 and TRBJ2-5; 10 nucleotides agree with TRBD2. After removal of 7 bases from V and 5 bases from J, the junction contained 10 bases not matched to a gene. This CDR3 has 15 amino acids. Germline V gene lookup returns CDR1 MDHEN and CDR2 SYDVKM. The CDR3 DNA reads as TGTGCCAGCAATCGAGAGCGGGGGGGGAGGGAGACCCAGTACTTC. This translates into CASNRERGGRETQYF.